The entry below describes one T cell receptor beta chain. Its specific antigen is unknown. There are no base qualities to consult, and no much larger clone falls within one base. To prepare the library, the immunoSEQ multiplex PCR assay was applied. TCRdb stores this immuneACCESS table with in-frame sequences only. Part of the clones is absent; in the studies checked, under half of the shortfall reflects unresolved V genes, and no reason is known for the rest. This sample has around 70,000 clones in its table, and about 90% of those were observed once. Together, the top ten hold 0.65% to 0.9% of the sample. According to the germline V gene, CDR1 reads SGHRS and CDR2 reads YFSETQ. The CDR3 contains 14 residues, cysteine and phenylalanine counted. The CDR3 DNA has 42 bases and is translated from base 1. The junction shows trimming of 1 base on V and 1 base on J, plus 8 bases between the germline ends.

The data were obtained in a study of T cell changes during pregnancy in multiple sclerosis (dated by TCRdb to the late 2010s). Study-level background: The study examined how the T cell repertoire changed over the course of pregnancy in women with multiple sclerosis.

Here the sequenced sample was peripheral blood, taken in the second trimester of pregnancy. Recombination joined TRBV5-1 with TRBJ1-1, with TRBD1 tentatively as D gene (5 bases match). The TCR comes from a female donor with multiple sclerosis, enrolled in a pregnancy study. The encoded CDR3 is CASSLWGGNTEAFF. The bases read TGCGCCAGCAGCTTGTGGGGGGGGAACACTGAAGCTTTCTTT.